This record covers a single T cell receptor (beta chain). The record originates from a study of identical twins. TCRdb fed the 5' RACE reads into MiXCR, producing one record per CDR3 protein. The data hold more than 600,000 distinct CDR3 sequences, with roughly 18% observed a single time. Germline lookup yields CDR1 MNHNS and CDR2 SASEGT. The CDR3 sequence is 14 residues long. Trimming took 8 bases from V and 0 from J, leaving 11 bases between them. These same records also appear under a second study, on T cells expressing NK-cell markers.

The TCR originated in a woman aged 18-29 years in good health. What was sequenced was PBMCs. The chain carries TRBV6-1 and TRBJ1-3; D call uncertain. The DNA for the CDR3 is TGTGCCAGCTTACCGAGGATCTCTGGAAACACCATATATTTT. This translates into CASLPRISGNTIYF.